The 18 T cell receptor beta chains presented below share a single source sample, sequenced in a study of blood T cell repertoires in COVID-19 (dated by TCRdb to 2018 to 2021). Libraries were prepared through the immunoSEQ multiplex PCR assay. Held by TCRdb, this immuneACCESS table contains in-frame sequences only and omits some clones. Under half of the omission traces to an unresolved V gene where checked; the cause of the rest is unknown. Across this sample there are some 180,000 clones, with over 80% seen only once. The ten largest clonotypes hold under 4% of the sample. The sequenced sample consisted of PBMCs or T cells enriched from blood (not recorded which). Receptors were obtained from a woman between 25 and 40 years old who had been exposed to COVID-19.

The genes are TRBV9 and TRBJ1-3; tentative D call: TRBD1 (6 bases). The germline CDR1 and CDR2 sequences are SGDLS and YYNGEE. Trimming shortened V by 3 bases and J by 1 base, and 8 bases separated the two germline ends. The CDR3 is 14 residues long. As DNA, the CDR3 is TGTGCCAGCAGCGCCCAGGGGTCTGGAAACACCATATATTTT. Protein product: CASSAQGSGNTIYF.

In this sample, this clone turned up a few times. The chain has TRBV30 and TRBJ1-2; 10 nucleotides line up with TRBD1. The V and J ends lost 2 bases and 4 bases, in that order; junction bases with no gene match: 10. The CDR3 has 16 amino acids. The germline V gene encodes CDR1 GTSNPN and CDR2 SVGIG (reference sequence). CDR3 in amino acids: CAWSQKTGGLGYGYTF. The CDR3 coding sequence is TGTGCCTGGAGTCAAAAGACAGGGGGCTTGGGCTATGGCTACACCTTC.

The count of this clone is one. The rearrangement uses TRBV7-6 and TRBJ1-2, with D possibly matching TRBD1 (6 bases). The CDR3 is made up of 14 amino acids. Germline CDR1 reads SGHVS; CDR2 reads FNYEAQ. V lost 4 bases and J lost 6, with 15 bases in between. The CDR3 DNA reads TGTGCCAGCAGCTCAACTACAGGGACGGATGGCTACACCTTC. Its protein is CASSSTTGTDGYTF.

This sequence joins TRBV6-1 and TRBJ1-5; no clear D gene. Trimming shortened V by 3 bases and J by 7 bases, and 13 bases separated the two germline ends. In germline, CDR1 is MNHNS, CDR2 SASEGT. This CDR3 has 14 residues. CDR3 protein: CASSEASREQPQHF. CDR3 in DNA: TGTGCCAGCAGTGAGGCTTCCCGGGAGCAGCCCCAGCATTTT.

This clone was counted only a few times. This CDR3 reads CASSPRRGDLPYEQYF. DNA for the CDR3: TGTGCCAGCAGCCCTCGTAGAGGGGACTTGCCCTACGAGCAGTACTTC. The chain employs TRBV7-2 and TRBJ2-7, with D possibly being TRBD2 (6 bases). CDR3 length equals 16 residues. V was clipped by 5 bases and J by 2 bases, with 19 bases between them. From germline, CDR1 is SGHTA and CDR2 FQGNSA. The variable domain in full, completed from reference TRBV7-2 and TRBJ2-7, reads GAGVSQSPSNKVTEKGKDVELRCDPISGHTALYWYRQSLGQGLEFLIYFQGNSAPDKSGLPSDRFSAERTGGSVSTLTIQRTQQEDSAVYLCASSPRRGDLPYEQYFGPGTRLTVT.

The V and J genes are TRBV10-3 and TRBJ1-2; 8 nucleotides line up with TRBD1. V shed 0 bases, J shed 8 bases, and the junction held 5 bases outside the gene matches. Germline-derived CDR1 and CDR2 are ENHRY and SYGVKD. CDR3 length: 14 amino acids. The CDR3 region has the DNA TGTGCCATCAGTGAGTCAGCCAGGGGGCAAGGCTACACCTTC. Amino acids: CAISESARGQGYTF.

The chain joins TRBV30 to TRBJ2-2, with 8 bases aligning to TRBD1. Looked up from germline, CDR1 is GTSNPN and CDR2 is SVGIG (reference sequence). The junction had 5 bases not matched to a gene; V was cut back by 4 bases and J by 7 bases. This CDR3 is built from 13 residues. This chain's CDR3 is CAWTGQVDGELFF. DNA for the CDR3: TGTGCCTGGACGGGACAGGTCGACGGGGAGCTGTTTTTT.

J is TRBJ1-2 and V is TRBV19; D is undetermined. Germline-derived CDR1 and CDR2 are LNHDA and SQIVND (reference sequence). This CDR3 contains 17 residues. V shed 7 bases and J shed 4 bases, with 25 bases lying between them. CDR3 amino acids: CASTIVAPDRVFYGYTF. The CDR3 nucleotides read TGTGCCAGTACCATAGTAGCCCCAGACCGGGTGTTCTATGGCTACACCTTC.

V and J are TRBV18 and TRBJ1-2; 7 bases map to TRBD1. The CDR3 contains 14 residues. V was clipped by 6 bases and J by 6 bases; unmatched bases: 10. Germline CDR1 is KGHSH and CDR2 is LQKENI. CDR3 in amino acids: CASSPTQGENGYTF. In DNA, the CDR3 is TGTGCCAGCTCGCCTACTCAGGGGGAGAATGGCTACACCTTC.

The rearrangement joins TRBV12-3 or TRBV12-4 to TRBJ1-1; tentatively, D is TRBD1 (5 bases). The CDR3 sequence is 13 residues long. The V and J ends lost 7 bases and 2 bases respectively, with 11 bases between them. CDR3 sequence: CASTSWGNTEAFF. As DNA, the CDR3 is TGTGCCAGCACCTCGTGGGGCAACACTGAAGCTTTCTTT.

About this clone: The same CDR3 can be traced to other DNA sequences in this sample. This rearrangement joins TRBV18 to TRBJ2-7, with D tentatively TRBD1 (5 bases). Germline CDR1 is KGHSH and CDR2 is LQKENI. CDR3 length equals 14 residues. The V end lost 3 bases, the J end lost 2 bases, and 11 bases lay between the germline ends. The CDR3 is CASSPGQGTYEQYF. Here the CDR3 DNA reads TGTGCCAGCTCACCGGGTCAGGGAACCTACGAGCAGTACTTC.

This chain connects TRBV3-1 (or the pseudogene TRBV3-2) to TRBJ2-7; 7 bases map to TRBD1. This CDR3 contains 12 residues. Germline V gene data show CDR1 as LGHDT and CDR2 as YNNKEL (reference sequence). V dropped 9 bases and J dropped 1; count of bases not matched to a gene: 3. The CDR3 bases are TGTGCCAGTGGGACAGCGTCCTACGAGCAGTACTTC. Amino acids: CASGTASYEQYF.

The CDR3 sequence is CASSQGRASGNTIYF. In nucleotides, the CDR3 is TGCGCCAGCAGCCAAGGTAGAGCTTCTGGAAACACCATATATTTT. The V gene is TRBV4-1, the J gene TRBJ1-3; no clear D. The germline V and J ends were trimmed by 1 base and 1 base, with 8 bases remaining between them. Germline V gene lookup returns CDR1 MGHRA and CDR2 YSYEKL. This CDR3 is 15 amino acids long.

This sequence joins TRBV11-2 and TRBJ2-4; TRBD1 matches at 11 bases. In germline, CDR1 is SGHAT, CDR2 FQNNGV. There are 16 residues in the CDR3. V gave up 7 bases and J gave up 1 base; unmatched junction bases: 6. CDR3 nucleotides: TGTGCCAGCACCTCGGGGACAGGGGGGGCCAAAAACATTCAGTACTTC. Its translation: CASTSGTGGAKNIQYF.

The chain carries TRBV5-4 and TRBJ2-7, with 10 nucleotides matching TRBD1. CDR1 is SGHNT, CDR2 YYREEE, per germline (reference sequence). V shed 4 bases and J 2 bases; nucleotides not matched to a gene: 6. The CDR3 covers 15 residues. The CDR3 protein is CASSADRGQTYEQYF. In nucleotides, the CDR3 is TGTGCCAGCAGCGCCGACAGGGGGCAAACCTACGAGCAGTACTTC.

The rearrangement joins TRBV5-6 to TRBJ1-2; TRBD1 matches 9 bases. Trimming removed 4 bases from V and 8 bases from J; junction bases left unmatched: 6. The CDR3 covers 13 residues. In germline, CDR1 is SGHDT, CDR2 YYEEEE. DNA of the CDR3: TGTGCCAGCAGCCAGGACAGGGGATGGGGCTACACCTTC. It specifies CASSQDRGWGYTF.

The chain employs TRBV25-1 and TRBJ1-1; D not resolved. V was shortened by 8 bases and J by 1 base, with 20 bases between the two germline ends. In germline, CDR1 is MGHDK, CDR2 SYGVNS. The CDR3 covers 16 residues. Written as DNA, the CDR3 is TGTGCCAGCCATACTTCTTTAATATCGGGGAACACTGAAGCTTTCTTT. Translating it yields CASHTSLISGNTEAFF.

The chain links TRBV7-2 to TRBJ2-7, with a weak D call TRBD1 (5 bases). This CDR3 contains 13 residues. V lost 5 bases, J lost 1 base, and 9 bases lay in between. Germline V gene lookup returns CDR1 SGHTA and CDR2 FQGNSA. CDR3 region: CASSQGTSYEQYF. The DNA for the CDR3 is TGTGCCAGCAGCCAGGGTACTTCCTACGAGCAGTACTTC. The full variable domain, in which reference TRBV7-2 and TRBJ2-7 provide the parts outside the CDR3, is GAGVSQSPSNKVTEKGKDVELRCDPISGHTALYWYRQSLGQGLEFLIYFQGNSAPDKSGLPSDRFSAERTGGSVSTLTIQRTQQEDSAVYLCASSQGTSYEQYFGPGTRLTVT.